The 18 T cell receptor beta chains in this list originate from one sample, sequenced in a study of blood T cell repertoires in COVID-19 (dated by TCRdb to the early 2020s). The receptor library was made with the immunoSEQ multiplex PCR assay. TCRdb took over this immuneACCESS table, retaining in-frame rearrangements with V and J assigned. Such tables are incomplete; in checked studies, under half of the missing clones stem from an unresolved V gene, and the remainder is unexplained. The sample yields under 45,000 clones; roughly 89% were counted once. 8% to 9% of the sample is held by the ten biggest clonotypes. The material sequenced was peripheral blood. These receptors all come from a man between 60 and 70 years old with active COVID-19.

The gene calls are TRBV5-1 and TRBJ2-6, with 9 bases that match TRBD1. The length of the CDR3 is 20 residues. J gave up 0 bases and V 3 bases, and 13 bases lay outside the gene matches. CDR1 and CDR2 from the germline V gene are SGHRS and YFSETQ. The chain's CDR3 is CASSSEGGTGSLSGANVLTF. The CDR3 region has the DNA TGCGCCAGCAGCTCCGAAGGGGGGACAGGGAGTCTCTCTGGGGCCAACGTCCTGACTTTC.

The CDR3 region is CASSQERWLGQGIRELFF. CDR3 DNA sequence: TGTGCCAGCAGCCAAGAACGCTGGCTGGGGCAGGGAATAAGAGAGCTGTTTTTT. This chain joins TRBV14 and TRBJ2-2; possibly TRBD1 for D (5 bases). This CDR3 region has 18 residues. With 0 bases removed from V and 11 bases from J, the gap between germline ends came to 25 bases. Germline lookup yields CDR1 SGHDN and CDR2 FVKESK.

As to this clone: At one end, the junction sequence differs from germline, possibly due to a read error. V gene TRBV7-9 combines with J gene TRBJ2-2, with TRBD2 matching 10 bases. CDR3 length: 19 residues. Germline V gene lookup returns CDR1 SEHNR and CDR2 FQNEAQ (reference sequence). The CDR3 nucleotides read TGTGCCAGCAGCTTAGGCCCCGGGTCGGGACTAGCGAACGCCGGGGAGCTGTTTTTT. Amino acid sequence: CASSLGPGSGLANAGELFF.

This clone was recorded a few times. V and J are TRBV2 and TRBJ1-5; tentative D call: TRBD1 (5 bases). The germline V and J ends were trimmed by 2 bases and 5 bases, with 13 bases remaining between them. The CDR3 length is 15 residues. The germline V gene encodes CDR1 SNHLY and CDR2 FYNNEI. As DNA, the CDR3 is TGTGCCAGCAGTGAAATGGTTTTAGGGGATCAGCCCCAGCATTTT. This sequence encodes CASSEMVLGDQPQHF.

This chain joins TRBV7-9 and TRBJ2-7, with TRBD2 matching over 13 bases. V lost 4 bases and J lost 3; bases outside the gene matches: 3. The CDR3 is 15 amino acids. Germline V lookup: CDR1 SEHNR, CDR2 FQNEAQ (reference sequence). The CDR3 sequence is CASSSTSGGLYEQYF. The CDR3 bases are TGTGCCAGCAGCTCGACTAGCGGGGGGCTCTACGAGCAGTACTTC.

The chain recombines TRBV4-1 with TRBJ1-6, with D perhaps TRBD1 (5 bases). Germline V lookup: CDR1 MGHRA, CDR2 YSYEKL. Trimming took 0 bases from V and 9 from J, leaving 9 bases between them. The CDR3 extends over 14 amino acids. CDR3 residues: CASSQESGRSPLHF. CDR3 coding DNA: TGCGCCAGCAGCCAAGAGTCAGGGCGTTCACCCCTCCACTTT.

The rearrangement uses TRBV4-1 and TRBJ2-2; 7 nucleotides line up with TRBD2. The J segment lost 1 base and the V segment lost 0 bases, leaving 2 bases of the junction unmatched. CDR3 length: 16 residues. Germline values: CDR1 MGHRA, CDR2 YSYEKL. The CDR3: CASSQEGLKNTGELFF. CDR3 coding DNA: TGCGCCAGCAGCCAAGAGGGACTAAAGAACACCGGGGAGCTGTTTTTT.

This clone came up once. The chain employs TRBV3-1 (or the pseudogene TRBV3-2) and TRBJ2-1; D gene ambiguous. Germline CDR1 LGHDT, CDR2 YNNKEL (reference sequence). The germline V and J ends were trimmed by 2 bases and 0 bases, with 8 bases remaining between them. CDR3 length: 15 residues. CDR3 residues: CASSQPSRSYNEQFF. CDR3 coding DNA: TGTGCCAGCAGCCAACCTTCCCGCTCCTACAATGAGCAGTTCTTC.

The gene calls are TRBV7-2 and TRBJ1-1; D is unclear. Germline CDR1 reads SGHTA; CDR2 reads FQGNSA. The CDR3 runs 14 residues. The V gene lost 2 bases and the J gene lost 3 bases, with 10 bases spanning the gap. Written as DNA, the CDR3 is TGTGCCAGCAGCTTACGGGCGGGAGACACTGAAGCTTTCTTT. It encodes CASSLRAGDTEAFF.

The chain is built from TRBV7-2 and TRBJ2-5; 9 bases align to TRBD2. The V segment lost 5 bases and the J segment 5 bases; nucleotides outside the gene matches: 9. Germline values: CDR1 SGHTA, CDR2 FQGNSA. This CDR3 spans 15 amino acids. DNA for the CDR3: TGTGCCAGCAGCGAAGGGATAGCGGGAGCGGAGACCCAGTACTTC. This encodes CASSEGIAGAETQYF.

This rearrangement joins TRBV18 to TRBJ2-7, with 11 nucleotides matching TRBD1. CDR3 length: 14 amino acids. V lost 4 bases and J lost 4; bases outside the gene matches: 3. The V gene's germline CDR1 is KGHSH and CDR2 LQKENI. CDR3: CASSRDRGSYEQYF. Written as DNA, the CDR3 is TGTGCCAGCTCACGGGACAGGGGGAGTTACGAGCAGTACTTC. Based on the CDR3 plus reference TRBV18 and TRBJ2-7, the full variable domain is NAGVMQNPRHLVRRRGQEARLRCSPMKGHSHVYWYRQLPEEGLKFMVYLQKENIIDESGMPKERFSAEFPKEGPSILRIQQVVRGDSAAYFCASSRDRGSYEQYFGPGTRLTVT.

The chain carries TRBV9 and TRBJ2-3, with D perhaps matching TRBD2 (6 bases). The germline V gene has CDR1 SGDLS and CDR2 YYNGEE. Trimming removed 0 bases at V and 2 bases at J, with 13 bases between. The CDR3 contains 16 residues. The CDR3 region has the DNA TGTGCCAGCAGCGTAGGACCAGCGGGTTCCACAGATACGCAGTATTTT. Its translation: CASSVGPAGSTDTQYF.

This clone was observed a few times. This chain joins TRBV6-5 and TRBJ2-7; 9 bases are shared with TRBD1. The V and J ends lost 2 bases and 6 bases, in that order; junction bases with no gene match: 5. The CDR3 is 14 residues long. Germline lookup yields CDR1 MNHEY and CDR2 SVGAGI. The CDR3 reads CASSYPGQGSEQYF. DNA for the CDR3: TGTGCCAGCAGTTACCCGGGACAGGGTTCCGAGCAGTACTTC.

The chain has TRBV10-3 and TRBJ2-7; perhaps TRBD1 as D (5 bases). The CDR3 length is 13 residues. The V end was cut by 3 bases, the J end by 11 bases, with 17 bases between. The V gene's germline CDR1 is ENHRY and CDR2 SYGVKD. The CDR3 DNA follows: TGTGCCATCAGTGACCTAGTGACAGCCCCCGAGTACTTC. Its protein is CAISDLVTAPEYF.

The V and J genes are TRBV4-1 and TRBJ1-2; 8 positions agree with TRBD1. After removal of 3 bases from V and 4 bases from J, the junction contained 7 bases not matched to a gene. CDR3 size: 15 residues. Per germline, CDR1 MGHRA and CDR2 YSYEKL. The CDR3 DNA reads as TGCGCCAGCAGCCAGACAGGGGCCAAACTCTATGGCTACACCTTC. Translating gives CASSQTGAKLYGYTF.

This clone was seen once. This chain joins TRBV9 and TRBJ2-7; tentative D call: TRBD2 (6 bases). Per germline, CDR1 SGDLS and CDR2 YYNGEE. The CDR3 runs 14 residues. Trimming left V 0 bases short and J 7 bases short, with 14 bases between. The CDR3 DNA reads TGTGCCAGCAGCGTAGCCGGCGGGGACTGGGAGCAGTACTTC. Its protein is CASSVAGGDWEQYF.

The V call is TRBV27, the J call TRBJ2-2, with 8 bases that match TRBD2. CDR3 length: 16 amino acids. The germline V gene has CDR1 MNHEY and CDR2 SMNVEV (reference sequence). V lost 3 bases to trimming and J lost 4 bases; unmatched junction nucleotides: 7. CDR3 nucleotides: TGTGCCAGCAGTTTGGGGCTAGCGGGTGCCACCGGGGAGCTGTTTTTT. Protein sequence: CASSLGLAGATGELFF.

The chain has TRBV7-9 and TRBJ1-6; D perhaps matches TRBD1 (5 bases). Trimming removed 5 bases at V and 10 bases at J, with 24 bases between. Looked up from germline, CDR1 is SEHNR and CDR2 is FQNEAQ (reference sequence). This CDR3 is built from 17 residues. Written as DNA, the CDR3 is TGTGCCAGCAGCCCCCATCGGGGGATGGGGGTTCGATCACCCCTCCACTTT. Translated, it gives CASSPHRGMGVRSPLHF.